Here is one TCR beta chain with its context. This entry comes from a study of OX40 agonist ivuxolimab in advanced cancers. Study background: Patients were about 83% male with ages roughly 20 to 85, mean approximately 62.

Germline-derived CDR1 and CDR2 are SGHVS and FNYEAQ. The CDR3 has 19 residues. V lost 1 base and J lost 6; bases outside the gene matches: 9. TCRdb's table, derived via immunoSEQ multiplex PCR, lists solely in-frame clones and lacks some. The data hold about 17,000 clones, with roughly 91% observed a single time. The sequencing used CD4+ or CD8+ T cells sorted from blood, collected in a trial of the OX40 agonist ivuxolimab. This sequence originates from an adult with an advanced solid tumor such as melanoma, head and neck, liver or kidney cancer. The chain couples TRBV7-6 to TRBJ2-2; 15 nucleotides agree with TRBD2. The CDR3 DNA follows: TGTGCCAGCAGCTTAGTAGGGACTAGCGGGAGGTCGGTTTCCGGGGAGCTGTTTTTT. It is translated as CASSLVGTSGRSVSGELFF.